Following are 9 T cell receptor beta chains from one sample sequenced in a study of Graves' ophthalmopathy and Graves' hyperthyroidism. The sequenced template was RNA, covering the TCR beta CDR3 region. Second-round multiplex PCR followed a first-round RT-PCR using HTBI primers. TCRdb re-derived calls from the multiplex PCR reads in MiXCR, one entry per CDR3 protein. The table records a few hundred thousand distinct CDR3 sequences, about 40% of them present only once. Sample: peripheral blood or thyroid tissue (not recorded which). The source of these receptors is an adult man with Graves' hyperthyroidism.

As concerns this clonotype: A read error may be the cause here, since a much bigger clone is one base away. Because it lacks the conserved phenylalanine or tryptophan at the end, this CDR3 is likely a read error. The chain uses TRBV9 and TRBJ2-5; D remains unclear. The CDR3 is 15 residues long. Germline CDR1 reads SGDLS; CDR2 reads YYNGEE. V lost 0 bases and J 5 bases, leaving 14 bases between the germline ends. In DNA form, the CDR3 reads TGTGCCAGCAGCGTAGGCCCCGGATCTGGGGAGACCCAGTACCTC. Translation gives CASSVGPGSGETQYL.

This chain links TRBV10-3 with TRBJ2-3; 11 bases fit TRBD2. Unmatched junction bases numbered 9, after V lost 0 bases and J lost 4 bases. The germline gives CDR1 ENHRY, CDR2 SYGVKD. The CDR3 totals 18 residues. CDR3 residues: CAISESRTGLAGSDTQYF. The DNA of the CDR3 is TGTGCCATCAGTGAGTCGCGCACCGGACTAGCGGGTTCAGATACGCAGTATTTT.

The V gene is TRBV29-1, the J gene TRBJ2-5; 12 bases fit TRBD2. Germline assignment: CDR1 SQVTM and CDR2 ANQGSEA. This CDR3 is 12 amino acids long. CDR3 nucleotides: TGCAGTCGCGGGACTAGCGGGGAGACCCAGTACTTC. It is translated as CSRGTSGETQYF.

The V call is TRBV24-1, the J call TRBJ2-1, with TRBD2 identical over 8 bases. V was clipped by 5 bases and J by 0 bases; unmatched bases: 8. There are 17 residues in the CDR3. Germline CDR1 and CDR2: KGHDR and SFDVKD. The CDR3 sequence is CATSARTGLASYNEQFF. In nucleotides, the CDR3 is TGTGCCACCAGTGCTAGAACCGGACTAGCCTCCTACAATGAGCAGTTCTTC.

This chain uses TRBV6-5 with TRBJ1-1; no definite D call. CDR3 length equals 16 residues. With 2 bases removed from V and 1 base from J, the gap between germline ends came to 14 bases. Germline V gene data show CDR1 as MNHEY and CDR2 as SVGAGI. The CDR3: CASSYTPSGTNTEAFF. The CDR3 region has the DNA TGTGCCAGCAGTTACACCCCCAGCGGTACGAACACTGAAGCTTTCTTT.

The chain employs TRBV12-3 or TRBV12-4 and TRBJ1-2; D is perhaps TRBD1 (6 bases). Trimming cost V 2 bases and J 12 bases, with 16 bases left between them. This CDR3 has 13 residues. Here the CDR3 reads CASSLSGGSGNTF. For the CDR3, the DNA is TGTGCCAGCAGTTTATCGGGGGGCTCTGGAAACACCTTC.

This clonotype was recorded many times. The CDR3 DNA sequence: TGTGCCAGTAGTATTCGGTATAGCAATCAGCCCCAGCATTTT. This translates into CASSIRYSNQPQHF. The chain combines TRBV19 with TRBJ1-5; no firm D call. CDR1 and CDR2 from the germline V gene are LNHDA and SQIVND (reference sequence). Trimming shortened V by 3 bases and J by 0 bases, and 6 bases separated the two germline ends. There are 14 residues in the CDR3.

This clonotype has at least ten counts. CDR3 sequence (DNA): TGTGCCAGCAGTCGGACAGCGAGCAATCAGCCCCAGCATTTT. It translates to CASSRTASNQPQHF. The V call is TRBV12-3 or TRBV12-4, the J call TRBJ1-5; TRBD1 might be the D (6 bases). CDR3 length: 14 residues. V gave up 5 bases and J gave up 1 base, with 9 bases separating them.

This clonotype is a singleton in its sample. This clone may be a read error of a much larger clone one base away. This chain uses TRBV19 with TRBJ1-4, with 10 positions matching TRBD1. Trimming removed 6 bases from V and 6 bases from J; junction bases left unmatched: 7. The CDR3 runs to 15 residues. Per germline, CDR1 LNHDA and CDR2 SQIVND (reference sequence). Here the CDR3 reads CASRPTGGMDEKLFF. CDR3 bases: TGTGCCAGTAGACCGACAGGGGGCATGGATGAAAAACTGTTTTTT.